The 24 T cell receptor beta chains in this list originate from one sample, sequenced in a study of T cell repertoires in cytomegalovirus infection. MiXCR, run by TCRdb on the reads, gives a single entry per CDR3 protein. The data contain roughly 990,000 distinct CDR3 sequences, approximately 33% of them singletons. Their antigens remain unidentified. The sequencing here drew on cultured CD8+ T cells from PBMCs, taken from culture after CMV antigen stimulation. Receptor source: a human donor in good health (CMV status not recorded). Some clones in this sample may be carry-over from other donors' samples.

CDR3 sequence (DNA): TGCGCCAGCAGTGAGACTAGCGGGGCATCCGAGCAGTACGTC. This translates into CASSETSGASEQYV. The chain links TRBV10-2 to TRBJ2-7, with 10 bases lining up with TRBD2. The J segment lost 6 bases and the V segment lost 2 bases, leaving 4 bases of the junction unmatched. Germline V lookup: CDR1 WSHSY, CDR2 SAAADI. The CDR3 runs to 14 residues.

This chain connects TRBV7-8 to TRBJ1-6; 8 bases match TRBD1. Trimming removed 1 base from V and 10 bases from J; junction bases left unmatched: 9. The CDR3 sequence is 16 residues long. Germline V CDR1 and CDR2: SGHVS, FQNEAQ. This CDR3 is CASSLDFDRGASPLHF. In nucleotides, the CDR3 is TGTGCCAGCAGCTTAGATTTCGACAGGGGAGCCTCACCCCTCCACTTT.

This clonotype was counted a few times. J is TRBJ2-2 and V is TRBV12-3 or TRBV12-4, with D uncertain. V was shortened by 5 bases and J by 5 bases, with 6 bases between the two germline ends. The CDR3 is made up of 12 amino acids. In nucleotides, the CDR3 is TGTGCCAGCAGTACCCATACCGGGGAGCTGTTTTTT. Its protein product is CASSTHTGELFF.

The chain carries TRBV24-1 and TRBJ1-5, with TRBD1 identical over 10 bases. V trimming: 9 bases; J trimming: 4 bases; junction bases outside the gene matches: 2. CDR1 KGHDR and CDR2 SFDVKD come from the germline V gene. There are 13 residues in the CDR3. CDR3 sequence reads: CATGTGENQPQHF. The CDR3 nucleotides are TGTGCCACCGGGACAGGGGAAAATCAGCCCCAGCATTTT.

The chain uses TRBV7-7 and TRBJ2-2, with a tentative D call TRBD2 (6 bases). Germline V gene lookup returns CDR1 SSHAT and CDR2 FNYEAQ (reference sequence). The CDR3 loop spans 15 amino acids. CDR3 in DNA: TGTGCTAGCGGTTTTGGCGGGGTTTACACCGGGGAGCTGTTTTTT. Protein sequence: CASGFGGVYTGELFF. Complete variable domain (other parts from reference TRBV7-7 and TRBJ2-2): GAGVSQSPRYKVTKRGQDVTLRCDPISSHATLYWYQQALGQGPEFLTYFNYEAQPDKSGLPSDRFSAERPEGSISTLTIQRTEQRDSAMYRCASGFGGVYTGELFFGEGSRLTVL.

The CDR3 protein is CASSPPGLAGVEQYF. The CDR3 DNA reads TGTGCCAGCAGCCCCCCGGGACTAGCGGGTGTAGAGCAGTACTTC. The rearrangement uses TRBV7-8 and TRBJ2-7; the match to TRBD2 covers 12 bases. Germline CDR1 SGHVS, CDR2 FQNEAQ. With V trimmed by 5 bases and J by 7 bases, 9 bases remained unmatched. This CDR3 spans 15 amino acids.

The gene calls are TRBV25-1 and TRBJ2-2, with D hard to call. Germline assignment: CDR1 MGHDK and CDR2 SYGVNS. With 0 bases removed from V and 8 bases from J, the gap between germline ends came to 16 bases. The CDR3 covers 16 residues. The CDR3 nucleotides are TGTGCCAGCAGTGAATACTCTCAGCCTATTGTAGGGGAGCTGTTTTTT. This translates into CASSEYSQPIVGELFF.

CDR3 nucleotides: TGTGCCAGCAGCTTAGATCTGGGAACCTCCTACGAGCAGTACGTC. Its protein is CASSLDLGTSYEQYV. V usage is TRBV11-2 and J usage is TRBJ2-7; D is undetermined. The CDR3 has 15 amino acids. Germline CDR1 reads SGHAT; CDR2 reads FQNNGV. V was cut by 0 bases and J by 0 bases, with 9 bases left in between.

This clonotype has only a few counts. This chain connects TRBV7-9 to TRBJ1-4; D uncertain. Trimming took off 5 bases at V and 14 bases at J, with 15 bases between the two ends. The germline gives CDR1 SEHNR, CDR2 FQNEAQ (reference sequence). The CDR3 consists of 12 residues. This CDR3 is CASSPDGHRLFF. Here the CDR3 DNA reads TGTGCCAGCAGCCCCGACGGGCACCGGCTGTTTTTT. Full variable domain (rest looked up from reference TRBV7-9 and TRBJ1-4): DTGVSQNPRHKITKRGQNVTFRCDPISEHNRLYWYRQTLGQGPEFLTYFQNEAQLEKSRLLSDRFSAERPKGSFSTLEIQRTEQGDSAMYLCASSPDGHRLFFGSGTQLSVL.

In this sample, this clonotype turned up a few times. The gene calls are TRBV6-6 and TRBJ2-2; no firm D call. V lost 9 bases and J lost 9, with 11 bases in between. CDR3 length: 11 residues. The V gene's germline CDR1 is MNHNY and CDR2 SVGAGI (reference sequence). As DNA, the CDR3 is TGTGCCAGTATTCTCGACCGGGAGCTGTTTTTT. It codes for CASILDRELFF.

The genes are TRBV6-2 or TRBV6-3 and TRBJ1-6; 8 nucleotides align to TRBD1. This CDR3 has 15 residues. Looked up from germline, CDR1 is MNHEY and CDR2 is SVGEGT. V shed 6 bases and J 8 bases; nucleotides not matched to a gene: 9. CDR3 nucleotides: TGTGCCAGCAGATGGACAGGGAAAGTTGATTCACCCCTCCACTTT. Its protein is CASRWTGKVDSPLHF.

The V gene is TRBV12-3 or TRBV12-4, the J gene TRBJ1-4, with D tentatively TRBD1 (5 bases). This CDR3 is 15 amino acids long. V was cut by 1 base and J by 8 bases, with 14 bases left in between. CDR3 region: CASSLGPKGHEKLFF. The CDR3 coding sequence is TGTGCCAGCAGTTTAGGGCCAAAGGGGCACGAAAAACTGTTTTTT.

In this sample, this clonotype turned up a few times. The gene calls are TRBV19 and TRBJ2-3, with 10 positions matching TRBD2. The CDR3 has 15 residues. CDR1 LNHDA and CDR2 SQIVND come from the germline V gene (reference sequence). With 7 bases clipped from V and 4 bases from J, the junction kept 8 bases outside the gene matches. The DNA for the CDR3 is TGTGCCAGTACCCAAGCGGGGGGGCAAGCAGATACGCAGTATTTT. Protein sequence: CASTQAGGQADTQYF.

The genes are TRBV19 and TRBJ1-1; D is unclear. This CDR3 is built from 13 residues. V lost 1 base and J lost 6, with 9 bases in between. From germline, CDR1 is LNHDA and CDR2 SQIVND (reference sequence). The CDR3 here is CASSIGGRAEAFF. The CDR3 DNA is TGTGCCAGTAGTATAGGGGGTCGCGCTGAAGCTTTCTTT.

V and J are TRBV3-1 and TRBJ2-2; D possibly uses TRBD1 or TRBD2 (5 bases each). The CDR3 runs to 15 residues. Germline V gene lookup returns CDR1 LGHDT and CDR2 YNNKEL (reference sequence). The V and J ends lost 0 bases and 5 bases respectively, with 10 bases between them. CDR3 sequence: CASSQDSGPTGELFF. The DNA of the CDR3 is TGTGCCAGCAGCCAAGACTCGGGGCCAACCGGGGAGCTGTTTTTT.

This chain links TRBV27 with TRBJ2-3; D remains unclear. The V and J ends lost 2 bases and 0 bases respectively, with 9 bases between them. Germline CDR1 reads MNHEY; CDR2 reads SMNVEV (reference sequence). The CDR3 length is 15 residues. This chain's CDR3 is CASSLALSSTDTQYF. DNA of the CDR3: TGTGCCAGCAGTTTAGCCTTATCTAGCACAGATACGCAGTATTTT.

The rearrangement joins TRBV3-1 to TRBJ2-1; unclear D gene. The V end was cut by 4 bases, the J end by 0 bases, with 13 bases between. In germline, CDR1 is LGHDT, CDR2 YNNKEL (reference sequence). The CDR3 extends over 16 amino acids. CDR3 in amino acids: CASSPSEESSYNEQFF. The CDR3 DNA is TGTGCCAGCAGCCCGAGCGAGGAGAGCTCCTACAATGAGCAGTTCTTC.

The table lists this clonotype with a few counts. The chain is built from TRBV6-5 and TRBJ1-1; 8 nucleotides match TRBD1. This CDR3 comprises 15 residues. From germline, CDR1 is MNHEY and CDR2 SVGAGI. V dropped 6 bases and J dropped 1; count of bases not matched to a gene: 7. CDR3 region: CASRQDRASNTEAFF. The CDR3 bases are TGTGCCAGCAGACAGGACAGGGCGTCGAACACTGAAGCTTTCTTT.

This chain uses TRBV7-6 with TRBJ2-2; 7 nucleotides match TRBD1. The junction had 15 bases not matched to a gene; V was cut back by 5 bases and J by 3 bases. Germline V CDR1 and CDR2: SGHVS, FNYEAQ. CDR3 length equals 18 residues. In DNA form, the CDR3 reads TGTGCCAGCAGCCGGACTTTTTACGAAACAGGGGACACCGGGGAGCTGTTTTTT. Its protein is CASSRTFYETGDTGELFF.

This chain joins TRBV20-1 and TRBJ1-1; 7 bases fit TRBD1. Unmatched junction bases numbered 6, after V lost 5 bases and J lost 0 bases. CDR1 and CDR2 from the germline V gene are DFQATT and SNEGSKA (reference sequence). The CDR3 has 14 residues. CDR3 nucleotides: TGCAGTGCTTTCCTGGGACAGATGAACACTGAAGCTTTCTTT. The encoded protein is CSAFLGQMNTEAFF.

This clonotype was seen a handful of times. The chain links TRBV19 to TRBJ2-3; D unclear. Germline lookup yields CDR1 LNHDA and CDR2 SQIVND (reference sequence). CDR3 length: 15 amino acids. Trimming removed 1 base from V and 0 bases from J, with 8 bases in between. The CDR3 region is CASSIGPDSTDTQYF. Written as DNA, the CDR3 is TGTGCCAGTAGTATAGGACCGGATAGCACAGATACGCAGTATTTT.

This rearrangement joins TRBV14 to TRBJ2-3; D is ambiguous. There are 14 residues in the CDR3. The germline V gene encodes CDR1 SGHDN and CDR2 FVKESK. Trimming removed 3 bases from V and 1 base from J, with 8 bases in between. CDR3 coding DNA: TGTGCCAGCAGCCAGTGGAGTCGCACAGATACGCAGTATTTT. As protein: CASSQWSRTDTQYF.

The rearrangement joins TRBV6-6 to TRBJ1-1; 7 nucleotides match TRBD1. The junction had 9 bases not matched to a gene; V was cut back by 4 bases and J by 7 bases. Germline V gene data show CDR1 as MNHNY and CDR2 as SVGAGI (reference sequence). The CDR3 loop spans 14 amino acids. CDR3 loop: CASSLQGPLLEAFF. The DNA of the CDR3 is TGTGCCAGCAGTTTACAGGGGCCTCTGCTTGAAGCTTTCTTT.

The gene calls are TRBV28 and TRBJ2-5; the D gene could be TRBD1 or TRBD2 (5 bases each). V dropped 8 bases and J dropped 6 bases, with 34 bases sitting between them. The CDR3 sequence is 19 residues long. The germline gives CDR1 MDHEN, CDR2 SYDVKM. The CDR3 nucleotides are TGTGCCAGCCGCCGATGGGACGAAGGTAGAGACCCGGATAGGAAGACCCAGTACTTC. Translating it yields CASRRWDEGRDPDRKTQYF.